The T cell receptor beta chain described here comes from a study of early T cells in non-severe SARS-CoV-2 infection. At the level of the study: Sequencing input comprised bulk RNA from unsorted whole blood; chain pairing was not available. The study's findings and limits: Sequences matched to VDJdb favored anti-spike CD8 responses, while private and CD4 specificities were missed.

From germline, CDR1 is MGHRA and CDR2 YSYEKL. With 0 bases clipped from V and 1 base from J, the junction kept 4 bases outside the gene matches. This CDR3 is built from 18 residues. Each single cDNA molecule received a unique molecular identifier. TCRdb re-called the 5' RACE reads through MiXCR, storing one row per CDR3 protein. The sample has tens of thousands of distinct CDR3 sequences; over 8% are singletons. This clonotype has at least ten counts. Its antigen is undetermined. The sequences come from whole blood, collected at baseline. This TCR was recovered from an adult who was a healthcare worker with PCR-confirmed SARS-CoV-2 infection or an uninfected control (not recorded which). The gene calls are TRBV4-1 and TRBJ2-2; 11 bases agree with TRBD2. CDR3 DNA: TGCGCCAGCAGCCAAGATGGTAGCGGGAGGGGGAACACCGGGGAGCTGTTTTTT. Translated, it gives CASSQDGSGRGNTGELFF.